This T cell receptor (beta chain) was sequenced for a study of cytotoxic CD8 clonotypes in ibrutinib-treated CLL. Looking at the study overall: Each sample contained, on average, almost 260,000 productive templates and 94,000 or so productive rearrangements. General study points: Starting clonality was above that of age-matched healthy donors and tracked circulating CD8+ T-cell counts. Progressing patients had sampling times that differed from those of sustained-remission patients. Clonality went up at ibrutinib response and then declined back toward baseline at progression.

As to this clone: What it binds is not known.

Using immunoSEQ multiplex PCR, the repertoire was profiled, and TCRdb retains in-frame clones only, with some absent. Of over 110,000 clones listed, around 93% are singletons. The CDR3 runs 13 residues. The J segment lost 4 bases and the V segment lost 6 bases, leaving 4 bases of the junction unmatched. Germline CDR1 is MRHNA and CDR2 is SNTAGT. The sample in question was PBMCs, obtained after 12 months of ibrutinib treatment. The sequence came from a human donor with chronic lymphocytic leukemia. The chain links TRBV6-4 to TRBJ2-3; 7 bases match TRBD2. The CDR3, as DNA: TGTGCCAGCAGGCAGGGAGGGGCAGATACGCAGTATTTT. It yields the protein CASRQGGADTQYF.